These T cell receptor beta chains were read from a single sample in a study of graft-versus-host responses after intestinal transplantation. These receptors have no identified antigens. The method was immunoSEQ multiplex PCR; TCRdb's version includes in-frame clones alone and lacks a portion of them. Of 95,000 to 150,000 clones listed, approximately 95% were seen once; the top ten hold more than 3%. Sequenced here: unstimulated CD8+ T cells sorted from spleen or lymph node cells, sampled before intestinal transplant. The receptors here all came from a human donor who received an intestinal transplant. CDR3s include the opening cysteine and the closing phenylalanine or tryptophan. The order of the fields is clone size, V gene, D gene, J gene, CDR3 DNA, CDR3 protein. D genes are given only for firm matches. Not all rows give a size; the values are once, few, many and, for expanded clones, a class.

>.|TRBV7-9|.|TRBJ2-5
TGTGCCAGCAGCTTAGGTAGGGAAGAGCAGTACTTC
CASSLGREEQYF
>once|TRBV5-1|.|TRBJ2-3
TGCGCCAGCAGCCCGGAAGGGGGCACAGATACGCAGTATTTT
CASSPEGGTDTQYF
>.|TRBV10-3|.|TRBJ1-1
TGTGCCATCAGTGAGGGGGGTGAGCAGCCCGTGAGCGCTGAAGCTTTCTTT
CAISEGGEQPVSAEAFF
>.|TRBV2|.|TRBJ1-6
TGTGCCAGCAGTGTCCCAGGGGAGGATTCACCCCTCCACTTT
CASSVPGEDSPLHF
>once|TRBV11-1|.|TRBJ2-5
TGTGCCAGCAGCCTCCCTTGGGGCGGGTCCATGATGAAAGAGACCCAGTACTTC
CASSLPWGGSMMKETQYF
>.|TRBV14|.|TRBJ2-3
TGTGCCAGCAGCCAATCACAGAAATCTAGCACAGATACGCAGTATTTT
CASSQSQKSSTDTQYF
>.|TRBV2|TRBD1|TRBJ2-7
TGTGCCAGCAGGGGGGACAGCTCTTCCTACGAGCAGTACTTC
CASRGDSSSYEQYF
>.|TRBV9|.|TRBJ1-1
TGTGCCAGCAGCGTAGTATGGAACACTGAAGCTTTCTTT
CASSVVWNTEAFF
>.|TRBV4-3|.|TRBJ1-1
TGCGCCAGCAGCCAAGATCGGGCCCAGGAGATCGGAGCTTTCTTT
CASSQDRAQEIGAFF
>.|TRBV27|TRBD2|TRBJ2-1
TGTGCCAGCAGTCCCGGGACTAGCGGGATCTACAATGAGCAGTTCTTC
CASSPGTSGIYNEQFF
>.|TRBV4-1|.|TRBJ2-4
TGCGCCAGCAGCCAGGACGGACGTGAGGACATTCAGTACTTC
CASSQDGREDIQYF
>.|TRBV7-9|TRBD1|TRBJ1-5
TGTGCCAGCGGCCAGGGGGGGCCCCAGCATTTT
CASGQGGPQHF
>.|TRBV6-4|.|TRBJ1-1
TGTGCCAGCAGTGACTTGCCGGGTGACACTGAAGCTTTCTTT
CASSDLPGDTEAFF
>.|TRBV5-1|TRBD1|TRBJ1-1
TGCGCCAGCAGCGGAGGACGGGACAGGGGGAGGAGGACTGAAGCTTTCTTT
CASSGGRDRGRRTEAFF
>.|TRBV29-1|.|TRBJ2-1
TGCAGCGTTGCTGCGGAGAGCTCCTACAATGAGCAGTTCTTC
CSVAAESSYNEQFF
>.|TRBV19|.|TRBJ1-6
TGTGCCAGTAGTATTGGGCCGGATTCACCCCTCCACTTT
CASSIGPDSPLHF
>.|TRBV6-1|TRBD2|TRBJ2-7
TGTGCCAGCCACCCTAGCGGGAGCTACGAGCAGTACTTC
CASHPSGSYEQYF
>.|TRBV7-6|.|TRBJ2-1
TGTGCCAGCAGCTTCACGGGACCTATTTACAATGAGCAGTTCTTC
CASSFTGPIYNEQFF
>.|TRBV28|TRBD2|TRBJ2-7
TGTGCCAGCAGTTGGAGCGGGAGCGGGTACGAGCAGTACTTC
CASSWSGSGYEQYF
>once|TRBV5-1|.|TRBJ2-7
TGCGCCAGCAGTGCCGGCTCCTACGAGCAGTACTTC
CASSAGSYEQYF
>.|TRBV4-1|TRBD2|TRBJ2-7
TGCGCCAGCAGCCAAGATGCGGGGGGTTCCGCCTACGAGCAGTACTTC
CASSQDAGGSAYEQYF
>once|TRBV19|.|TRBJ2-5
TGTGCCAGTAGTGCAGGGGGGGAGACCCAGTACTTC
CASSAGGETQYF
>once|TRBV15|.|TRBJ1-1
TGTGCCACCAGCAGAGATCTGCAGGAAAACACTGAAGCTTTCTTT
CATSRDLQENTEAFF
>.|TRBV5-6|.|TRBJ2-7
TGTGCCAGCAGCCATCTAGCCTCCGAGCAGTACTTC
CASSHLASEQYF
>.|TRBV9|.|TRBJ2-2
TGTGCCAGCAGCGGCGGGGAAACCGGGGAGCTGTTTTTT
CASSGGETGELFF
>few|TRBV28|.|TRBJ2-2
TGTGCCAGCAGTTTGGGGCCAGGGGGGACCGGGGAGCTGTTTTTT
CASSLGPGGTGELFF
>.|TRBV4-3|.|TRBJ1-2
TGCGCCAGCAGCCCTACGGCTGGGACTAACTATGGCTACACCTTC
CASSPTAGTNYGYTF
>once|TRBV5-1|TRBD2|TRBJ2-7
TGCGCCAGCAGTCCTAGCGCGGGAGGGCCCGCCTACGAGCAGTACTTC
CASSPSAGGPAYEQYF
>.|TRBV4-1|.|TRBJ1-5
TGCGCCAGCAGCATCGTGGTAGGGGGCAATCAGCCCCAGCATTTT
CASSIVVGGNQPQHF
>.|TRBV28|.|TRBJ1-5
TGTGCCAGCAGTTCACCAGGGGCGTCCAGCAATCAGCCCCAGCATTTT
CASSSPGASSNQPQHF
>.|TRBV7-3|.|TRBJ2-3
TGTGCCAGCAGCTCCCTGGGTTATTCCACAGATACGCAGTATTTT
CASSSLGYSTDTQYF
>.|TRBV4-1|.|TRBJ1-2
TGCGCCAGCAGCCAAGATCAGGGGTCTAACTATGGCTACACCTTC
CASSQDQGSNYGYTF
>.|TRBV5-4|TRBD1|TRBJ2-7
TGTGCCAGCAGCTACCGGGACAGCTCCTACGAGCAGTACTTC
CASSYRDSSYEQYF
>.|TRBV7-4|.|TRBJ2-3
TGTGCCAGCAGCGGCCGGGACACCTATAGCACAGATACGCAGTATTTT
CASSGRDTYSTDTQYF